One and the same sample provided the 17 T cell receptor beta chains below, sequenced in a study of T cell responses to AZD1222 COVID-19 vaccine. The table came from immunoSEQ multiplex PCR; TCRdb's copy has only in-frame clones and leaves some out. The sample yields about 130,000 clones, roughly 84% seen once. Sequencing used peripheral blood, obtained on day 0 of AZD1222 vaccination. Receptors originate from an adult in good health.

This chain links TRBV5-6 with TRBJ1-2; D may be TRBD1 (6 bases). The CDR3 runs 14 residues. Germline V CDR1 and CDR2: SGHDT, YYEEEE. Trimming removed 2 bases from V and 2 bases from J, with 10 bases in between. The chain's CDR3 is CASSFDRGNYGYTF. CDR3 sequence (DNA): TGTGCCAGCAGCTTTGATAGGGGGAACTATGGCTACACCTTC.

V gene TRBV15 combines with J gene TRBJ2-2; unclear D gene. The CDR3 is 11 amino acids. V lost 5 bases and J 6 bases, leaving 4 bases between the germline ends. Germline lookup yields CDR1 LNHNV and CDR2 YYDKDF (reference sequence). Here the CDR3 reads CATSGAGELFF. The CDR3 nucleotides are TGTGCCACCAGCGGAGCCGGGGAGCTGTTTTTT. The complete variable domain, with remaining parts taken from reference TRBV15 and TRBJ2-2, reads DAMVIQNPRYQVTQFGKPVTLSCSQTLNHNVMYWYQQKSSQAPKLLFHYYDKDFNNEADTPDNFQSRRPNTSFCFLDIRSPGLGDTAMYLCATSGAGELFFGEGSRLTVL.

The chain links TRBV6-5 to TRBJ1-2, with 9 bases fitting TRBD1. V was clipped by 5 bases and J by 7 bases; unmatched bases: 8. This CDR3 has 14 residues. Germline V gene sequence: CDR1 MNHEY, CDR2 SVGAGI. CDR3 nucleotide sequence: TGTGCCAGCAGTACAGGGGGCGAGATCGCTGGCTACACCTTC. Translation gives CASSTGGEIAGYTF.

V is TRBV24-1 and J is TRBJ1-1; weak D call: TRBD1 (5 bases). The CDR3 extends over 14 amino acids. Deletions cut 4 bases from V and 1 base from J, with 9 bases between. Germline CDR1 and CDR2: KGHDR and SFDVKD. CDR3 sequence: CATSEGPTNTEAFF. The CDR3 DNA follows: TGTGCCACCAGTGAGGGACCGACGAACACTGAAGCTTTCTTT.

The chain links TRBV27 to TRBJ1-5; D unclear. The CDR3 contains 14 residues. V was trimmed by 6 bases and J by 3 bases, leaving 12 bases between them. CDR1 and CDR2 from the germline V gene are MNHEY and SMNVEV (reference sequence). This CDR3 is CASSDRFINQPQHF. In DNA form, the CDR3 reads TGTGCCAGCAGCGACCGATTTATCAATCAGCCCCAGCATTTT.

The rearrangement links TRBV6-4 to TRBJ1-1; D is unclear. V lost 5 bases, J lost 7 bases, and 14 bases lay in between. Germline-derived CDR1 and CDR2 are MRHNA and SNTAGT. This CDR3 region has 13 residues. CDR3 sequence: CASSRDSSGEAFF. In nucleotides, the CDR3 is TGTGCCAGCAGTCGAGACTCTAGCGGTGAAGCTTTCTTT.

The chain combines TRBV5-6 with TRBJ2-7; the match to TRBD1 covers 9 bases. CDR1 is SGHDT, CDR2 YYEEEE, per germline. This CDR3 has 14 amino acids. J gave up 1 base and V 4 bases, and 3 bases lay outside the gene matches. In DNA, the CDR3 is TGTGCCAGCAGCAAGACAGGGGGTTCCTACGAGCAGTACTTC. This sequence encodes CASSKTGGSYEQYF.

The chain recombines TRBV29-1 with TRBJ2-7; D remains unclear. Trimming stripped 0 bases from V and 7 bases from J, with 13 bases between. The germline gives CDR1 SQVTM, CDR2 ANQGSEA. The CDR3 has 13 residues. CDR3 region: CSVEDLYTLEQYF. CDR3 nucleotide sequence: TGCAGCGTTGAAGACCTTTATACTTTGGAGCAGTACTTC.

The V gene is TRBV11-3, the J gene TRBJ2-5, with 9 bases that match TRBD2. Germline CDR1 is SGHNT and CDR2 is YENEEA. The CDR3 runs 15 residues. V lost 2 bases to trimming and J lost 4 bases; unmatched junction nucleotides: 5. In DNA, the CDR3 is TGTGCCAGCAGCTTAAGGGCGGGGGGGCCAGAGACCCAGTACTTC. Amino acid sequence: CASSLRAGGPETQYF.

The chain recombines TRBV5-1 with TRBJ1-4, with D possibly being TRBD1 (5 bases). The CDR3 is made up of 15 amino acids. Germline CDR1 and CDR2: SGHRS and YFSETQ. Trimming pared 5 bases from V and 5 bases from J, leaving 16 bases between. The CDR3 coding sequence is TGCGCCAGCAGGAGGAATTGGGAGGGGAATGAAAAACTGTTTTTT. As protein: CASRRNWEGNEKLFF.

The chain joins TRBV18 to TRBJ1-5; D gene ambiguous. The V end was cut by 6 bases, the J end by 8 bases, with 14 bases between. Germline CDR1 is KGHSH and CDR2 is LQKENI. The CDR3 contains 13 residues. The CDR3 reads CASSDGVREPQHF. CDR3 bases: TGTGCCAGCTCGGATGGAGTCCGCGAGCCCCAGCATTTT.

The V gene is TRBV7-2, the J gene TRBJ1-5, with a possible D match to TRBD1 (5 bases). Trimming took off 2 bases at V and 5 bases at J, with 13 bases between the two ends. Germline values: CDR1 SGHTA, CDR2 FQGNSA. This CDR3 region has 15 residues. CDR3: CASSLLGGSYQPQHF. The CDR3 DNA sequence: TGTGCCAGCAGCTTATTGGGGGGATCTTATCAGCCCCAGCATTTT.

The chain recombines TRBV5-1 with TRBJ1-1; no definite D call. CDR3 length: 16 amino acids. Germline V gene sequence: CDR1 SGHRS, CDR2 YFSETQ. The ends were cut back, 0 bases at V and 6 bases at J, with 18 bases in the middle. In DNA form, the CDR3 reads TGCGCCAGCAGCTTGGATTCGGAGATACTTGGCGCTGAAGCTTTCTTT. It yields the protein CASSLDSEILGAEAFF.

V gene TRBV6-5 combines with J gene TRBJ2-7, with D perhaps matching TRBD1 (6 bases). V dropped 6 bases and J dropped 0 bases, with 9 bases sitting between them. The germline V gene encodes CDR1 MNHEY and CDR2 SVGAGI. The CDR3 runs to 13 residues. The CDR3 here is CASRDSLSYEQYF. The CDR3 DNA is TGTGCCAGCAGGGACAGCCTCTCCTACGAGCAGTACTTC.

The V gene is TRBV6-5, the J gene TRBJ2-7; 14 bases match TRBD2. V shed 8 bases and J 4 bases; nucleotides not matched to a gene: 4. The CDR3 length is 14 residues. Germline V gene data show CDR1 as MNHEY and CDR2 as SVGAGI. As DNA, the CDR3 is TGTGCCAGCTTGACTAGCGGGGGGGCATACGAGCAGTACTTC. Its translation: CASLTSGGAYEQYF.

J is TRBJ1-1 and V is TRBV18, with D maybe TRBD1 (6 bases). V was cut by 6 bases and J by 3 bases, with 8 bases left in between. The CDR3 is 12 amino acids. Per germline, CDR1 KGHSH and CDR2 LQKENI. Written as DNA, the CDR3 is TGTGCCAGCTCGAGGGGGGACACTGAAGCTTTCTTT. This translates into CASSRGDTEAFF. Drawing the rest from reference TRBV18 and TRBJ1-1, the complete variable domain is NAGVMQNPRHLVRRRGQEARLRCSPMKGHSHVYWYRQLPEEGLKFMVYLQKENIIDESGMPKERFSAEFPKEGPSILRIQQVVRGDSAAYFCASSRGDTEAFFGQGTRLTVV.

The CDR3: CASSFGAIQETQYF. The CDR3 DNA reads as TGTGCCAGTAGCTTCGGGGCGATCCAAGAGACCCAGTACTTC. The chain employs TRBV19 and TRBJ2-5; D is possibly TRBD1 or TRBD2 (5 bases each). The V gene lost 6 bases and the J gene lost 1 base, with 12 bases spanning the gap. In germline, CDR1 is LNHDA, CDR2 SQIVND (reference sequence). The CDR3 is made up of 14 amino acids.